The clone carrying this T cell receptor beta chain has only a few counts. Its specificity is not known. TCR alpha and TCR beta cDNA libraries with sample barcodes and UMIs came from 5'RACE using constant-segment primers. TCRdb analysed the 5' RACE reads with MiXCR anew, one entry per CDR3 protein. This sample has about 340,000 distinct CDR3 sequences; 20% to 25% occur once, and the top ten carry around 13%. This sample is part of a study of T-cell memory formation after mild COVID-19. Study-wide results and caveats: Clones contracting day 15 to 85 were balanced CD4/CD8; later expanders leaned CD4+. Some responding clones appeared in pre-infection memory, suggesting cross-reactive memory joined.

Trimming took off 5 bases at V and 8 bases at J, with 9 bases between the two ends. The CDR3 extends over 11 amino acids. From germline, CDR1 is SEHNR and CDR2 FQNEAQ (reference sequence). The chain is built from TRBV7-9 and TRBJ1-1; no clear D gene. This receptor was taken from an adult woman who had mild COVID-19 (a few samples of this study predate the infection). Cell type and time point are not known. The specimen was PBMCs or a T cell subset sorted from them (not recorded which). CDR3 amino acids: CASSNEAEAFF. The CDR3 DNA follows: TGTGCCAGCAGCAACGAGGCGGAAGCTTTCTTT.